This TCR beta chain is from a study of response to subunit inactivated influenza vaccine. This clonotype has a handful of counts. One entry per CDR3 protein results from TCRdb running MiXCR on the RT-PCR reads. The top ten clones hold approximately 3% of a sample with roughly 500,000 distinct CDR3 sequences, approximately 20% of them seen once. V trimming: 6 bases; J trimming: 4 bases; junction bases outside the gene matches: 8. CDR3 length: 14 amino acids. CDR1 and CDR2 from the germline V gene are SGHRS and YFSETQ. This sample was also put to use in a study of T cells expressing NK-cell markers. That work contributes: TCR beta libraries carry UMIs added by 5'RACE template switching. In the group of eight sequenced donors, seven were HCMV-seropositive and one was seronegative. Dominance of the CD3+CD56-NKG2C+ fraction by these clonotypes also held in a handful of donors.

This chain joins TRBV5-1 and TRBJ1-2, with 8 bases fitting TRBD1. Sequenced here: CD4+ T cells sorted from PBMCs, sampled roughly 12 days after vaccination. The source is a man aged 45-60 years who received an inactivated influenza vaccine. CDR3 nucleotides: TGCGCCAGCAACTTAGGTGGGACAGGCTATGGCTACACCTTC. As protein: CASNLGGTGYGYTF.